This TCR beta chain was found in a study of blood T cell repertoires in COVID-19. Study-wide context: COVID-19 samples from acute and convalescent phases originated in the United States, Italy and Spain. T cells, B-cell-depleted T cells, or PBMCs provided the cDNA or gDNA that served as material.

Per the original data handling: For nucleated cells, counts were estimated from reference gene primer amplification. Here immunoSEQ multiplex PCR was the method, and the copy in TCRdb shows in-frame clones only, minus some. V, J and clone size are those of that table, while D and trimming were read from the DNA. The data contain some 97,000 clones, approximately 92% of them singletons. The junction had 8 bases not matched to a gene; V was cut back by 0 bases and J by 5 bases. The germline V gene encodes CDR1 MGHRA and CDR2 YSYEKL. The length of the CDR3 is 16 residues. This receptor was identified in a man aged 70 or older with acute or convalescent COVID-19. V is TRBV4-1 and J is TRBJ2-5; 8 nucleotides match TRBD2. Sequenced input: peripheral blood. CDR3 sequence reads: CASSQEVAGREETQYF. DNA for the CDR3: TGCGCCAGCAGCCAAGAGGTAGCGGGAAGGGAGGAGACCCAGTACTTC.